These 13 T cell receptor beta chains were all obtained from the same sample, sequenced in a study of CD8 T cells in ankylosing spondylitis. TCRdb re-called the 5' RACE reads through MiXCR, storing one row per CDR3 protein. Of around 540,000 distinct CDR3 sequences in the sample, approximately 11% were seen once. Study-level results: Eight or nine highly homologous variants formed a TCR beta motif that appeared characteristic of ankylosing spondylitis blood.

These TCRs are of unknown antigen specificity. The sample consisted of blood, either unsorted or a sorted T cell fraction (not recorded which). The receptors derive from a male donor with ankylosing spondylitis.

This clonotype was seen ten or more times. The V gene is TRBV3-1, the J gene TRBJ1-4; a weak D match, TRBD1 (5 bases). Germline CDR1 is LGHDT and CDR2 is YNNKEL (reference sequence). Between the trimmed V and J ends, which lost 4 bases and 10 bases, there was a span of 16 bases. The CDR3 is made up of 14 amino acids. CDR3 in amino acids: CASSPTNQGGKLFF. DNA of the CDR3: TGTGCCAGCAGCCCTACGAACCAGGGCGGAAAACTGTTTTTT. Variable domain in full (rest from reference TRBV3-1 and TRBJ1-4): DTAVSQTPKYLVTQMGNDKSIKCEQNLGHDTMYWYKQDSKKFLKIMFSYNNKELIINETVPNRFSPKSPDKAHLNLHINSLELGDSAVYFCASSPTNQGGKLFFGSGTQLSVL.

This clonotype was seen ten or more times. CDR3 nucleotide sequence: TGTGCCAGCAGCTCACAGGTCCTGAGGGATCAGCCCCAGCATTTT. This translates into CASSSQVLRDQPQHF. V usage is TRBV5-5 and J usage is TRBJ1-5; TRBD1 might be the D (5 bases). This CDR3 has 15 amino acids. V was pared by 3 bases and J by 5 bases, with 15 bases between. Germline V gene data show CDR1 as SGHKS and CDR2 as YYEKEE (reference sequence).

There are many counts of this clonotype. The chain uses TRBV5-1 and TRBJ2-1; D assignment may be TRBD1 or TRBD2 (5 bases each). Germline-derived CDR1 and CDR2 are SGHRS and YFSETQ. CDR3 size: 14 residues. Trimming stripped 9 bases from V and 8 bases from J, with 21 bases between. CDR3 amino acids: CATTRRGSGDEQFF. CDR3 nucleotides: TGCGCCACCACACGCCGGGGCTCTGGGGATGAGCAGTTCTTC.

The rearrangement joins TRBV3-1 to TRBJ2-5; 7 nucleotides match TRBD2. The trim removed 4 bases at V and 4 bases at J, leaving 6 bases unmatched. Germline CDR1 is LGHDT and CDR2 is YNNKEL (reference sequence). The CDR3 has 14 residues. The CDR3 protein is CASSPAGVVETQYF. Written as DNA, the CDR3 is TGTGCCAGCAGCCCGGCGGGAGTGGTAGAGACCCAGTACTTC.

V is TRBV12-3 or TRBV12-4 and J is TRBJ2-7, with D tentatively TRBD1 (5 bases). The CDR3 contains 16 residues. Trimming cost V 6 bases and J 4 bases, with 22 bases left between them. Here the CDR3 reads CASRFGSGPQAYEQYV. CDR3 sequence (DNA): TGTGCCAGCAGGTTTGGGTCAGGGCCCCAAGCATACGAGCAGTACGTC.

This clonotype has a handful of counts. The rearrangement joins TRBV20-1 to TRBJ1-2, with D tentatively TRBD1 (6 bases). The germline gives CDR1 DFQATT, CDR2 SNEGSKA (reference sequence). The V end was cut by 2 bases, the J end by 2 bases, with 12 bases between. The CDR3 consists of 14 residues. The CDR3: CSARMTGGNYGYTF. CDR3 bases: TGCAGTGCTAGAATGACAGGAGGCAACTATGGCTACACCTTC.

This clonotype has a handful of counts. This chain links TRBV10-2 with TRBJ2-1; a weak D match, TRBD1 (5 bases). V lost 7 bases, J lost 2 bases, and 9 bases lay in between. The germline gives CDR1 WSHSY, CDR2 SAAADI. The CDR3 contains 13 residues. In DNA form, the CDR3 reads TGCGCCAGCAACCAGGGAACCTACAATGAGCAGTTCTTC. The encoded protein is CASNQGTYNEQFF.

This clonotype has a handful of counts. The chain employs TRBV20-1 and TRBJ2-1; the match to TRBD1 covers 8 bases. V lost 6 bases and J lost 3; bases outside the gene matches: 10. The CDR3 loop spans 15 amino acids. Germline values: CDR1 DFQATT, CDR2 SNEGSKA (reference sequence). The CDR3 bases are TGCAGTGCACCACAGGGGGTGCTGGGCTACAATGAGCAGTTCTTC. Its protein is CSAPQGVLGYNEQFF.

This clonotype was seen many times. The chain combines TRBV28 with TRBJ1-4; D not resolved. This CDR3 comprises 14 residues. V was shortened by 3 bases and J by 4 bases, with 9 bases between the two germline ends. Germline assignment: CDR1 MDHEN and CDR2 SYDVKM. As DNA, the CDR3 is TGTGCCAGCAGTTTTGGCAGTCTTAATGAAAAACTGTTTTTT. It translates to CASSFGSLNEKLFF.

CDR3 sequence (DNA): TGTGCCAGCAGCGGTACAGTGGTAGGAGAGACCCAGTACTTC. The encoded protein is CASSGTVVGETQYF. The V gene is TRBV2, the J gene TRBJ2-5; no clear D. CDR1 is SNHLY, CDR2 FYNNEI, per germline. The length of the CDR3 is 14 residues. Trimming removed 6 bases at V and 4 bases at J, with 15 bases between.

J is TRBJ2-7 and V is TRBV20-1, with 10 bases aligning to TRBD2. Germline CDR1 reads DFQATT; CDR2 reads SNEGSKA (reference sequence). This CDR3 region has 18 residues. Trimming took 2 bases from V and 4 from J; bases not matched to a gene: 17. CDR3 loop: CSARPRGGLTSGSYEQYF. The CDR3 nucleotides are TGCAGTGCTAGACCCCGAGGGGGTCTGACTAGCGGGTCTTACGAGCAGTACTTC.

This chain connects TRBV19 to TRBJ1-2; D is perhaps TRBD1 (5 bases). This CDR3 is 12 amino acids long. Germline V gives CDR1 LNHDA, CDR2 SQIVND (reference sequence). The V end was cut by 5 bases, the J end by 7 bases, with 11 bases between. The CDR3 loop is CASSRDLSGYTF. The CDR3 DNA reads as TGTGCCAGTAGTCGGGACCTGAGTGGCTACACCTTC.

The table lists this clonotype with a few counts. This rearrangement joins TRBV6-1 to TRBJ2-5; D is ambiguous. The CDR3 totals 13 residues. V was trimmed by 4 bases and J by 2 bases, leaving 8 bases between them. CDR1 and CDR2 from the germline V gene are MNHNS and SASEGT. Written as DNA, the CDR3 is TGTGCCAGCAGTGTGTCCCAGCAAGAGACCCAGTACTTC. It is translated as CASSVSQQETQYF.